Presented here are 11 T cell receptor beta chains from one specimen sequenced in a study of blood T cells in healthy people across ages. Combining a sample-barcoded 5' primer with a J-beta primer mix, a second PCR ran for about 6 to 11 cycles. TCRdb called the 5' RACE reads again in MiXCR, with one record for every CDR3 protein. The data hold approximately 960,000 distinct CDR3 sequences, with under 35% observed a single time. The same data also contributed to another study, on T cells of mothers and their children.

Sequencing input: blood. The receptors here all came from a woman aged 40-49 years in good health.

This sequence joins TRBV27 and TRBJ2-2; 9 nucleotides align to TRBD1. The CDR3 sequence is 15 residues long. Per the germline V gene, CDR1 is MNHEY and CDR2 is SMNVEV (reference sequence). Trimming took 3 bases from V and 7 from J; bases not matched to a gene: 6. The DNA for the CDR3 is TGTGCCAGCAGTTTTACAGGGGGCATCGGCGGGGAGCTGTTTTTT. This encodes CASSFTGGIGGELFF.

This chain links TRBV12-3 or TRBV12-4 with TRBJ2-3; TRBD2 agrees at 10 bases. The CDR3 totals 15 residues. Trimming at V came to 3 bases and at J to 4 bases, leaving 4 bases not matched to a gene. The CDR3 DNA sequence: TGTGCCAGCAGTTTTCGGACTAGCGGCTCAGATACGCAGTATTTT. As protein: CASSFRTSGSDTQYF.

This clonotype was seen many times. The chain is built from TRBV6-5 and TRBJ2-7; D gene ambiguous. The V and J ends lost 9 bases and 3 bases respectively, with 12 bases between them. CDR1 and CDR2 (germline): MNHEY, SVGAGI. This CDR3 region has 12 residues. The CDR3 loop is CASGTGVYEQYF. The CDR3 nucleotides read TGTGCCAGTGGTACTGGCGTCTACGAGCAGTACTTC.

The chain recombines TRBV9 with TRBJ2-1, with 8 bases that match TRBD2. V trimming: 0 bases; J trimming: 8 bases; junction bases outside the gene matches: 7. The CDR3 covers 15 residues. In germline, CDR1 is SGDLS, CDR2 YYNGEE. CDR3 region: CASSVAGTRIDEQFF. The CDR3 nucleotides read TGTGCCAGCAGCGTAGCCGGGACTAGGATTGATGAGCAGTTCTTC.

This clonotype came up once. The CDR3 DNA reads as TGCGCCAGCAGCCAGTATAGGGAGGTCAGAGACAATGAGCAGTTCTTC. It is translated as CASSQYREVRDNEQFF. The chain employs TRBV4-1 and TRBJ2-1; TRBD2 is a possible D gene (6 bases). This CDR3 comprises 16 residues. CDR1 is MGHRA, CDR2 YSYEKL, per germline. With 3 bases removed from V and 5 bases from J, the gap between germline ends came to 17 bases.

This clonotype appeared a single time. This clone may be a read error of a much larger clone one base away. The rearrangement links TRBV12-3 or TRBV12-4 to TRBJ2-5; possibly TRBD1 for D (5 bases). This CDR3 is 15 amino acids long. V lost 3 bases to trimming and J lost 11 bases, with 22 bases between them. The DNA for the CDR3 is TGTGCCAGCAGTTTGGACCATGGGGCTCTCAATGAGCAGTACTTC. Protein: CASSLDHGALNEQYF.

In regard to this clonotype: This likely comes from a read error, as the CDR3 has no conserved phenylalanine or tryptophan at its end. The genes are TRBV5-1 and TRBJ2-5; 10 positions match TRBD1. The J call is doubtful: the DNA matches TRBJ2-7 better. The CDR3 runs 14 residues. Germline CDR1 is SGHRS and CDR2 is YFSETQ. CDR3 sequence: CASSRDRGDYEQYC. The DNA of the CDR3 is TGCGCCAGCAGCCGGGACAGGGGAGACTACGAGCAGTACTGC.

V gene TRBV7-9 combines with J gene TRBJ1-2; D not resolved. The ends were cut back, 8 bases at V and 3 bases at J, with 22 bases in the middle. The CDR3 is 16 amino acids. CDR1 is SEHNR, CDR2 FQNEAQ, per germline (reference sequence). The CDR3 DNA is TGTGCCAGCTGCTCCAATCGCGGTACCCACGACTATGGCTACACCTTC. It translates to CASCSNRGTHDYGYTF.

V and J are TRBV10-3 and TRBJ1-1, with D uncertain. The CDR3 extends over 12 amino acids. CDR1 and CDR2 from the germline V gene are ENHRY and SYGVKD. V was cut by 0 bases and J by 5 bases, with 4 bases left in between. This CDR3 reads CAISESVTEAFF. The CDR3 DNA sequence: TGTGCCATCAGTGAGTCGGTGACTGAAGCTTTCTTT.

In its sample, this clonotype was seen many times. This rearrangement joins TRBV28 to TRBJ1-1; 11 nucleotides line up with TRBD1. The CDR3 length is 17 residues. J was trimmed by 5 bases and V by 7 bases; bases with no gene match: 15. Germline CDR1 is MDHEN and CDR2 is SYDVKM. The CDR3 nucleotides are TGTGCCAGCACCTGGGGGACAGGGGGATTTATGGGGACTGAAGCTTTCTTT. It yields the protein CASTWGTGGFMGTEAFF. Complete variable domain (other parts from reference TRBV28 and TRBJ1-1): DVKVTQSSRYLVKRTGEKVFLECVQDMDHENMFWYRQDPGLGLRLIYFSYDVKMKEKGDIPEGYSVSREKKERFSLILESASTNQTSMYLCASTWGTGGFMGTEAFFGQGTRLTVV.

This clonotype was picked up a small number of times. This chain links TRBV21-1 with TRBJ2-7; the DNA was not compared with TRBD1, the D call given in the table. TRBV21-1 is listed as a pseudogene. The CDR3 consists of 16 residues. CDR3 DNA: TGTGCCAGCAGCGATACCGGACAGGGAAAGGCGTACGAGCAGTACTTC. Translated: CASSDTGQGKAYEQYF.